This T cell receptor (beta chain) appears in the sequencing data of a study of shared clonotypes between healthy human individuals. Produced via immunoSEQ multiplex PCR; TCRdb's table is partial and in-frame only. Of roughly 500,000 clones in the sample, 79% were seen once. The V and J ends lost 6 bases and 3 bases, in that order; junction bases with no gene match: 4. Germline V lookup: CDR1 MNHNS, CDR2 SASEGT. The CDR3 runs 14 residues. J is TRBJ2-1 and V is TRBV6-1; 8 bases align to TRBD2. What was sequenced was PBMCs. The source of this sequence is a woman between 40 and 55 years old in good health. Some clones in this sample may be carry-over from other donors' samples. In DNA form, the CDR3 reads TGTGCCAGCAGGGCTAGCGGGTTCTACAATGAGCAGTTCTTC. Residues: CASRASGFYNEQFF.